The 30 T cell receptor beta chains listed next were all sequenced from one sample in a study of molecular identifiers for immune sequencing clone quantification. One entry per CDR3 protein results from TCRdb running MiXCR on the PCR reads. The table shows 600,000 to 650,000 distinct CDR3 sequences, with 20% occurring only once. What was sequenced was naive CD8+ T cells from blood, with Jurkat cell RNA spiked in. Subset described: FACS-sorted CD8+CD4-CCR7+CD45RA+ naive T cells. All receptors come from a human donor in good health. Some libraries in this study had Jurkat cell RNA spiked in.

This clonotype was found many times. This chain uses TRBV7-9 with TRBJ2-5, with no clear D. The CDR3 loop spans 14 amino acids. Germline lookup yields CDR1 SEHNR and CDR2 FQNEAQ (reference sequence). V lost 4 bases and J 0 bases, leaving 9 bases between the germline ends. CDR3 sequence: CASSSEFYQETQYF. CDR3 in DNA: TGTGCCAGCAGCTCGGAGTTTTACCAAGAGACCCAGTACTTC.

About this clonotype: One junction end does not reproduce the germline sequence, and a read error may be involved. The chain recombines TRBV6-5 with TRBJ1-2; D might be TRBD1 (6 bases). The CDR3 has 18 residues. The germline CDR1 and CDR2 sequences are MNHEY and SVGAGI. In DNA, the CDR3 is TGTGCCGGCAGTTACTCGGGGCCCGGTCAGGGGTGGGACTATGGCTACACCTTC. Encoded protein: CAGSYSGPGQGWDYGYTF.

This clonotype came up many times. The V and J genes are TRBV7-2 and TRBJ2-3; TRBD1 might be the D (5 bases). Germline loops: CDR1 SGHTA, CDR2 FQGNSA. V was clipped by 6 bases and J by 0 bases, with 22 bases between them. This CDR3 is 18 amino acids long. The chain's CDR3 is CASSDPVGLGFSTDTQYF. DNA of the CDR3: TGTGCCAGCAGTGATCCGGTGGGGCTAGGCTTCAGCACAGATACGCAGTATTTT.

This clonotype occurred many times. The V gene is TRBV7-2, the J gene TRBJ1-5; tentative D call: TRBD1 (6 bases). From germline, CDR1 is SGHTA and CDR2 FQGNSA. V was clipped by 2 bases and J by 4 bases, with 12 bases between them. The CDR3 is 15 amino acids. CDR3 sequence: CASSLWGQGNQPQHF. As DNA, the CDR3 is TGTGCCAGCAGCTTATGGGGGCAGGGGAATCAGCCCCAGCATTTT.

On this clonotype: A read error may produce the germline difference seen at one junction end. The CDR3 sequence is CAGSSGPYEQHF. CDR3 coding DNA: TGTGCCGGCAGTTCAGGACCGTACGAGCAGCACTTC. The chain joins TRBV7-9 to TRBJ2-7, with D hard to call. Germline V lookup: CDR1 SEHNR, CDR2 FQNEAQ (reference sequence). The CDR3 totals 12 residues.

For this clonotype: This may be a read error, as it is one base from a much larger clone. CDR3 protein: CARSLSDAGQRNQPRHF. The DNA of the CDR3 is TGTGCCAGAAGCTTGAGTGATGCGGGACAGCGCAATCAGCCCCGGCATTTT. The chain is built from TRBV5-3 and TRBJ1-5; TRBD1 agrees at 7 bases. TRBV5-3 is noted as an ORF with a role that remains uncertain. This CDR3 is built from 17 residues.

As concerns this clonotype: With a much larger clone just one base away, this may be a read error. CDR3 loop: CASTAGLEEKLFF. CDR3 DNA: TGTGCCAGCACAGCAGGGCTAGAGGAAAAACTGTTTTTT. This chain links TRBV6-1 with TRBJ1-4; D might be TRBD1 (5 bases). V lost 7 bases to trimming and J lost 8 bases, with 14 bases between them. The CDR3 loop spans 13 amino acids. Germline V lookup: CDR1 MNHNS, CDR2 SASEGT.

This clonotype was seen ten or more times. V gene TRBV20-1 combines with J gene TRBJ2-3; 8 bases align to TRBD2. Germline CDR1 DFQATT, CDR2 SNEGSKA (reference sequence). V lost 2 bases to trimming and J lost 3 bases; unmatched junction nucleotides: 4. The CDR3 loop spans 14 amino acids. CDR3 nucleotides: TGCAGTGCTAGAACACGACTAGCGACAGATACGCAGTATTTT. This encodes CSARTRLATDTQYF.

This clonotype was counted many times. This sequence joins TRBV19 and TRBJ2-3; 7 nucleotides match TRBD1. The germline gives CDR1 LNHDA, CDR2 SQIVND (reference sequence). The CDR3 is 15 residues long. With 3 bases clipped from V and 6 bases from J, the junction kept 9 bases outside the gene matches. CDR3: CASSMSDRERDTQYF. DNA of the CDR3: TGTGCCAGTAGTATGTCCGACAGGGAAAGGGATACGCAGTATTTT.

This clonotype was seen more than once but under ten times. One end of the junction is discordant with germline, which a read error may explain. The chain recombines TRBV19 with TRBJ1-1; D is ambiguous. Germline V gene lookup returns CDR1 LNHDA and CDR2 SQIVND (reference sequence). The CDR3 is 13 amino acids. The CDR3 is CATSRSMNTEAFF. CDR3 coding DNA: TGTGCCACTAGTCGGTCTATGAACACTGAAGCTTTCTTT.

This clonotype was seen ten or more times. The chain combines TRBV30 with TRBJ1-1, with 8 bases matching TRBD1. Germline assignment: CDR1 GTSNPN and CDR2 SVGIG (reference sequence). J was trimmed by 5 bases and V by 2 bases; bases with no gene match: 7. The CDR3 covers 14 residues. The chain's CDR3 is CAWSSGGSWTEAFF. The CDR3 DNA sequence: TGTGCCTGGAGTTCAGGGGGCTCTTGGACTGAAGCTTTCTTT. The full variable domain, rest sourced from reference TRBV30 and TRBJ1-1, is SQTIHQWPATLVQPVGSPLSLECTVEGTSNPNLYWYRQAAGRGLQLLFYSVGIGQISSEVPQNLSASRPQDRQFILSSKKLLLSDSGFYLCAWSSGGSWTEAFFGQGTRLTVV.

This clonotype was seen at least ten times. The chain recombines TRBV12-3 or TRBV12-4 with TRBJ2-7; tentatively, D is TRBD1 (5 bases). The CDR3 is 14 residues long. The V and J ends lost 3 bases and 2 bases respectively, with 11 bases between them. The CDR3 coding sequence is TGTGCCAGCAGTTTCTTAGGGGTTGCCTACGAGCAGTACTTC. It is translated as CASSFLGVAYEQYF.

The sample holds a few counts of this clonotype. A junction boundary mismatches the germline segment, possibly from a read error. The chain is built from TRBV18 and TRBJ2-7; no clear D. Looked up from germline, CDR1 is KGHSH and CDR2 is LQKENI. The CDR3 has 13 residues. The CDR3 region has the DNA TGTGCCAGCTCACCAAGTTACTCCAACGAGCAGTACTTC. Amino acids: CASSPSYSNEQYF.

The chain recombines TRBV7-9 with TRBJ2-1; maybe TRBD1 (5 bases). The germline V and J ends were trimmed by 5 bases and 2 bases, with 13 bases remaining between them. CDR1 and CDR2 from the germline V gene are SEHNR and FQNEAQ (reference sequence). The CDR3 totals 15 residues. The CDR3 here is CASSAQGYTYNEQFF. The CDR3 region has the DNA TGTGCCAGCAGCGCCCAGGGCTACACCTACAATGAGCAGTTCTTC.

This clonotype was observed many times. V is TRBV6-5 and J is TRBJ2-7, with TRBD2 matching 11 bases. This CDR3 contains 18 residues. V was clipped by 0 bases and J by 1 base; unmatched bases: 8. CDR1 MNHEY and CDR2 SVGAGI come from the germline V gene. The CDR3: CASSYSNVAGGRSYEQYF. The CDR3 nucleotides are TGTGCCAGCAGTTACTCGAACGTAGCGGGAGGGAGGTCCTACGAGCAGTACTTC.

This clonotype was picked up many times. The rearrangement uses TRBV29-1 and TRBJ2-2; maybe TRBD2 (5 bases). Germline CDR1 reads SQVTM; CDR2 reads ANQGSEA. The ends were cut back, 5 bases at V and 3 bases at J, with 10 bases in the middle. The CDR3 consists of 13 residues. The DNA for the CDR3 is TGCAGCGTTACGGGAACTCACACCGGGGAGCTGTTTTTT. Protein sequence: CSVTGTHTGELFF.

This chain uses TRBV6-1 with TRBJ2-2, with 10 bases fitting TRBD2. Germline CDR1 is MNHNS and CDR2 is SASEGT. CDR3 length: 16 residues. Trimming cost V 8 bases and J 3 bases; bases outside gene matches: 9. CDR3 sequence: CASCPLAGLDTGELFF. The CDR3 region has the DNA TGTGCCAGCTGTCCACTAGCGGGGTTAGACACCGGGGAGCTGTTTTTT.

J is TRBJ2-7 and V is TRBV27; possible D gene TRBD1, 6 bases. Germline V gene sequence: CDR1 MNHEY, CDR2 SMNVEV (reference sequence). This CDR3 comprises 14 residues. V was shortened by 0 bases and J by 3 bases, with 9 bases between the two germline ends. The chain's CDR3 is CASSLSGANYEQYF. The CDR3 DNA reads as TGTGCCAGCAGTTTATCGGGGGCGAACTACGAGCAGTACTTC.

The CDR3 DNA reads as TGTGCCAGCAGCTCCTTGGTGGCCGATGCTAGGGAAAAACTGTTTTTT. Its protein is CASSSLVADAREKLFF. This chain uses TRBV7-9 with TRBJ1-4; D is ambiguous. The length of the CDR3 is 16 residues. Per the germline V gene, CDR1 is SEHNR and CDR2 is FQNEAQ (reference sequence). V was cut by 4 bases and J by 8 bases, with 20 bases left in between.

This clonotype was seen only once. A much larger clone lies one base from this, so it may be a read error. The J gene is TRBJ2-7, the V gene TRBV6-5; 7 bases line up with TRBD1. In germline, CDR1 is MNHEY, CDR2 SVGAGI. Germline trimming cut 4 bases from V and 5 bases from J; bases unmatched to any gene: 2. CDR3 size: 12 residues. CDR3 residues: CASSSTGHEQYF. The CDR3 nucleotides read TGTGCCAGCAGTTCGACAGGGCACGAGCAGTACTTC.

This clonotype has at least ten counts. This sequence joins TRBV28 and TRBJ1-6; weak D call: TRBD1 (6 bases). CDR3 length equals 14 residues. Trimming pared 4 bases from V and 7 bases from J, leaving 11 bases between. In germline, CDR1 is MDHEN, CDR2 SYDVKM. The CDR3 sequence is CASSYRVRNSPLHF. The CDR3 coding sequence is TGTGCCAGCAGTTACAGGGTTAGGAATTCACCCCTCCACTTT.

The sample holds many counts of this clonotype. The chain couples TRBV6-5 to TRBJ2-7; D is undetermined. V shed 2 bases and J shed 6 bases, with 5 bases lying between them. The CDR3 spans 11 residues. Per germline, CDR1 MNHEY and CDR2 SVGAGI. DNA of the CDR3: TGTGCCAGCAGTTACGCCGCCGAGCAGTACTTC. As protein: CASSYAAEQYF.

The V and J genes are TRBV7-9 and TRBJ1-1, with D tentatively TRBD1 (5 bases). Germline V CDR1 and CDR2: SEHNR, FQNEAQ (reference sequence). CDR3 length: 11 residues. V was pared by 5 bases and J by 10 bases, with 11 bases between. Here the CDR3 reads CASSRGPGAFF. In DNA form, the CDR3 reads TGTGCCAGCAGCAGGGGACCTGGAGCTTTCTTT.

As regards this clonotype: One base away lies a much larger clone, so this may be a sequencing read error. No conserved phenylalanine or tryptophan ends this CDR3, so it is likely a read error. The chain combines TRBV7-2 with TRBJ2-7; a possible D gene is TRBD2 (6 bases). Deletions cut 5 bases from V and 1 base from J, with 12 bases between. The CDR3 is 14 residues long. Germline CDR1 reads SGHTA; CDR2 reads FQGNSA. The CDR3 DNA reads as TGTGCCAGCAGCGAACTAGCCCTATCCTACGAGCAGTACTTA. It encodes CASSELALSYEQYL.

This clonotype was counted ten times or more. V and J are TRBV28 and TRBJ2-7; 7 bases fit TRBD2. Losses at the gene ends were 5 bases for V and 6 bases for J; bases not matched to a gene: 19. The V gene's germline CDR1 is MDHEN and CDR2 SYDVKM. This CDR3 contains 17 residues. CDR3 residues: CASSPFSGPSGVIEQYF. The CDR3 bases are TGTGCCAGCAGTCCCTTCTCAGGGCCTAGCGGAGTCATCGAGCAGTACTTC.

This clonotype was detected ten times or more. The chain uses TRBV19 and TRBJ1-4; D not resolved. Trimming left V 6 bases short and J 6 bases short, with 8 bases between. This CDR3 has 12 amino acids. The germline V gene encodes CDR1 LNHDA and CDR2 SQIVND (reference sequence). The CDR3 here is CASSPLDEKLFF. The CDR3 DNA follows: TGTGCCAGTAGCCCGTTGGATGAAAAACTGTTTTTT.

This clonotype was counted ten times or more. This rearrangement joins TRBV7-6 to TRBJ2-3; D possibly corresponds to TRBD2 (6 bases). The V gene's germline CDR1 is SGHVS and CDR2 FNYEAQ. Between the trimmed V and J ends, which lost 8 bases and 2 bases, there was a span of 8 bases. The CDR3 runs to 12 residues. The CDR3 nucleotides are TGTGCCAGCGGCGGGGTCACAGATACGCAGTATTTT. Amino acids: CASGGVTDTQYF.

The chain joins TRBV19 to TRBJ2-7, with D maybe TRBD1 (7 bases). CDR1 and CDR2 from the germline V gene are LNHDA and SQIVND (reference sequence). CDR3 length equals 16 residues. V shed 5 bases and J shed 2 bases, with 19 bases lying between them. The DNA of the CDR3 is TGTGCCAGTAGTCCTGGGGGGACAGCATTTACCTACGAGCAGTACTTC. Amino acid sequence: CASSPGGTAFTYEQYF.

In its sample, this clonotype was seen many times. The CDR3 nucleotides read TGTGCCAGCAGCTTAATGGCGGGCAGGGGCTCCTACGAGCAGTACTTC. It translates to CASSLMAGRGSYEQYF. The chain combines TRBV7-9 with TRBJ2-7; D is perhaps TRBD1 (6 bases). CDR3 size: 16 residues. Germline loops: CDR1 SEHNR, CDR2 FQNEAQ (reference sequence). Trimming shortened V by 2 bases and J by 0 bases, and 14 bases separated the two germline ends.

This chain joins TRBV30 and TRBJ2-1, with TRBD2 matching 7 bases. Germline-derived CDR1 and CDR2 are GTSNPN and SVGIG (reference sequence). V lost 0 bases and J lost 6; bases outside the gene matches: 5. This CDR3 has 14 residues. The CDR3 protein is CAWSVRGGANEQFF. The CDR3 DNA follows: TGTGCCTGGAGTGTACGCGGGGGAGCCAATGAGCAGTTCTTC.